Each of the 32 T cell receptor beta chains below was sequenced from the same sample in a study of blood T cell repertoires in COVID-19. Clones were sequenced by immunoSEQ multiplex PCR, and TCRdb holds only the in-frame ones, with some missing. The table has 200,000 or so clones, roughly four fifths seen once. Sequencing input: peripheral blood. These receptors came from a woman aged 40 to 49 with acute or convalescent COVID-19.

CDR3: CASSIPGVIDTQYF. In DNA, the CDR3 is TGTGCCAGTAGTATCCCCGGGGTAATAGATACGCAGTATTTT. V gene TRBV19 combines with J gene TRBJ2-3; D is perhaps TRBD2 (5 bases). Deletions cut 3 bases from V and 5 bases from J, with 12 bases between. The CDR3 loop spans 14 amino acids. Germline V CDR1 and CDR2: LNHDA, SQIVND (reference sequence).

This clone was seen a few times. The V call is TRBV9, the J call TRBJ2-2; 7 positions match TRBD2. Germline CDR1 SGDLS, CDR2 YYNGEE. There are 17 residues in the CDR3. The junction had 7 bases not matched to a gene; V was cut back by 2 bases and J by 0 bases. CDR3 in DNA: TGTGCCAGCAGCGTGACCCCAAGCGGGACGAACACCGGGGAGCTGTTTTTT. It encodes CASSVTPSGTNTGELFF.

The V gene is TRBV27, the J gene TRBJ1-5; D is uncertain. Trimming took 5 bases from V and 3 from J, leaving 11 bases between them. The CDR3 is 14 residues long. Germline V CDR1 and CDR2: MNHEY, SMNVEV (reference sequence). Here the CDR3 reads CASSPGTLNQPQHF. The CDR3 DNA reads as TGTGCCAGCAGTCCGGGAACCCTCAATCAGCCCCAGCATTTT.

V is TRBV5-6 and J is TRBJ2-3; tentatively, D is TRBD1 (6 bases). CDR3 size: 17 residues. The germline V gene has CDR1 SGHDT and CDR2 YYEEEE. The ends were cut back, 3 bases at V and 0 bases at J, with 17 bases in the middle. The CDR3 reads CASSSGPGTLSTDTQYF. The DNA of the CDR3 is TGTGCCAGCAGCTCGGGACCCGGGACACTTAGCACAGATACGCAGTATTTT.

On this clone: One end of the junction fails to match germline, which may point to a read error. The V call is TRBV7-7, the J call TRBJ2-5; the D gene is possibly TRBD1 (6 bases). The CDR3 is made up of 15 amino acids. Germline CDR1 and CDR2: SSHAT and FNYEAQ (reference sequence). CDR3 in DNA: TGTGCTAGCAGCTTAGGTGTGGGGGCGATAGAGACCCAGTACTTC. Protein product: CASSLGVGAIETQYF. The full variable domain, its missing parts supplied by reference TRBV7-7 and TRBJ2-5, is GAGVSQSPRYKVTKRGQDVTLRCDPISSHATLYWYQQALGQGPEFLTYFNYEAQPDKSGLPSDRFSAERPEGSISTLTIQRTEQRDSAMYRCASSLGVGAIETQYFGPGTRLLVL.

This chain joins TRBV6-5 and TRBJ2-1; TRBD2 aligns across 7 bases. Trimming cost V 5 bases and J 1 base; bases outside gene matches: 2. The CDR3 is made up of 14 amino acids. CDR1 and CDR2 (germline): MNHEY, SVGAGI. As DNA, the CDR3 is TGTGCCAGCAGTCGGCGGGAGTCCTACAATGAGCAGTTCTTC. Translation: CASSRRESYNEQFF.

The chain has TRBV6-5 and TRBJ2-3; the D is unclear. The CDR3 runs to 14 residues. V dropped 5 bases and J dropped 5 bases, with 14 bases sitting between them. Germline V gene sequence: CDR1 MNHEY, CDR2 SVGAGI. The CDR3 reads CASSPKGDVDTQYF. CDR3 nucleotides: TGTGCCAGCAGTCCTAAAGGAGATGTAGATACGCAGTATTTT.

The rearrangement uses TRBV29-1 and TRBJ1-4, with D uncertain. The V end was cut by 5 bases, the J end by 5 bases, with 9 bases between. Germline V gene data show CDR1 as SQVTM and CDR2 as ANQGSEA. CDR3 length: 12 amino acids. CDR3 nucleotides: TGCAGCGTTACACAGTTAAATGAAAAACTGTTTTTT. Protein product: CSVTQLNEKLFF.

The chain links TRBV27 to TRBJ2-3, with TRBD1 identical over 9 bases. The CDR3 is made up of 16 amino acids. Germline-derived CDR1 and CDR2 are MNHEY and SMNVEV (reference sequence). V trimming: 4 bases; J trimming: 2 bases; junction bases outside the gene matches: 7. CDR3 region: CASSYRDRDFTDTQYF. The CDR3 region has the DNA TGTGCCAGCAGTTACCGGGACAGGGATTTCACAGATACGCAGTATTTT.

The J gene is TRBJ1-5, the V gene TRBV6-5; D remains unclear. The CDR3 has 15 amino acids. V shed 4 bases and J shed 0 bases, with 10 bases lying between them. CDR1 is MNHEY, CDR2 SVGAGI, per germline. The CDR3: CASSSTGISNQPQHF. The CDR3 nucleotides read TGTGCCAGCAGTTCGACGGGAATTAGCAATCAGCCCCAGCATTTT.

This rearrangement joins TRBV6-1 to TRBJ2-5, with a possible D match to TRBD1 (7 bases). V was clipped by 1 base and J by 4 bases, with 10 bases between them. Looked up from germline, CDR1 is MNHNS and CDR2 is SASEGT. This CDR3 contains 14 residues. The CDR3 sequence is CASSEGRGRETQYF. The DNA for the CDR3 is TGTGCCAGCAGTGAAGGGAGGGGGCGAGAGACCCAGTACTTC.

The sample holds a few counts of this clone. CDR3 sequence: CASSPQAYGYTF. In nucleotides, the CDR3 is TGTGCCAGCAGCCCCCAAGCATATGGCTACACCTTC. The V call is TRBV6-6, the J call TRBJ1-2; D is uncertain. The CDR3 length is 12 residues. V lost 6 bases to trimming and J lost 5 bases, with 10 bases between them. Germline CDR1 is MNHNY and CDR2 is SVGAGI (reference sequence).

This chain links TRBV7-2 with TRBJ2-1; unclear D gene. The CDR3 sequence is 12 residues long. Trimming left V 2 bases short and J 9 bases short, with 8 bases between. Per germline, CDR1 SGHTA and CDR2 FQGNSA. Written as DNA, the CDR3 is TGTGCCAGCAGCTTAAATATCGGTGAGCAGTTCTTC. The encoded protein is CASSLNIGEQFF.

The genes are TRBV27 and TRBJ1-4; TRBD1 matches at 9 bases. Per germline, CDR1 MNHEY and CDR2 SMNVEV (reference sequence). The CDR3 length is 14 residues. The trim removed 6 bases at V and 8 bases at J, leaving 7 bases unmatched. CDR3 sequence (DNA): TGTGCCAGCAGGCACAGGGGGCAGGGAGAAAAACTGTTTTTT. Translated, it gives CASRHRGQGEKLFF.

V usage is TRBV20-1 and J usage is TRBJ1-4; 10 positions agree with TRBD1. The germline V gene has CDR1 DFQATT and CDR2 SNEGSKA (reference sequence). V shed 3 bases, J shed 1 base, and the junction held 5 bases outside the gene matches. This CDR3 has 16 amino acids. This chain's CDR3 is CSASRQGALTNEKLFF. CDR3 bases: TGCAGTGCTAGTCGACAGGGGGCTCTAACTAATGAAAAACTGTTTTTT.

The table lists this clone with a few counts. V usage is TRBV4-2 and J usage is TRBJ2-7; 7 bases align to TRBD2. This CDR3 has 16 residues. CDR1 and CDR2 (germline): LGHNA, YNFKEQ. With 0 bases clipped from V and 0 bases from J, the junction kept 5 bases outside the gene matches. CDR3: CASSQDLAESSYEQYF. The CDR3 DNA reads as TGTGCCAGCAGCCAAGATCTAGCGGAAAGCTCCTACGAGCAGTACTTC.

The chain couples TRBV30 to TRBJ1-4, with 11 bases aligning to TRBD1. The CDR3 has 14 residues. V was clipped by 3 bases and J by 11 bases; unmatched bases: 8. Germline CDR1 reads GTSNPN; CDR2 reads SVGIG (reference sequence). The CDR3 nucleotides are TGTGCCTGGAGCCCGGGACAGGGGGTGGGGAAACTGTTTTTT. This translates into CAWSPGQGVGKLFF. Drawing the rest from reference TRBV30 and TRBJ1-4, the complete variable domain is SQTIHQWPATLVQPVGSPLSLECTVEGTSNPNLYWYRQAAGRGLQLLFYSVGIGQISSEVPQNLSASRPQDRQFILSSKKLLLSDSGFYLCAWSPGQGVGKLFFGSGTQLSVL.

This rearrangement joins TRBV4-2 to TRBJ2-7; TRBD2 agrees at 11 bases. This CDR3 has 16 amino acids. CDR1 is LGHNA and CDR2 is YNFKEQ in the germline V gene. V was clipped by 4 bases and J by 0 bases; unmatched bases: 5. The CDR3 loop is CASSRRLAGSSYEQYF. CDR3 DNA: TGTGCCAGCAGCCGCAGACTAGCGGGAAGCTCCTACGAGCAGTACTTC.

The gene calls are TRBV7-3 and TRBJ2-5; 14 nucleotides line up with TRBD2. The germline CDR1 and CDR2 sequences are SGHTA and FQGTGA. The CDR3 contains 15 residues. With 3 bases clipped from V and 4 bases from J, the junction kept 1 base outside the gene matches. CDR3 in DNA: TGTGCCAGCAGCTTGACTAGCGGGGGGGTAGAGACCCAGTACTTC. Protein: CASSLTSGGVETQYF.

This chain links TRBV7-3 with TRBJ2-1; the D gene is possibly TRBD1 (5 bases). V lost 3 bases and J lost 4, with 7 bases in between. CDR1 and CDR2 (germline): SGHTA, FQGTGA. The CDR3 extends over 13 amino acids. The CDR3 protein is CASSLDTYNEQFF. For the CDR3, the DNA is TGTGCCAGCAGCTTGGACACTTACAATGAGCAGTTCTTC.

This sequence joins TRBV19 and TRBJ1-3; D unclear. CDR3 length: 17 amino acids. The V end lost 1 base, the J end lost 0 bases, and 13 bases lay between the germline ends. Per the germline V gene, CDR1 is LNHDA and CDR2 is SQIVND (reference sequence). The chain's CDR3 is CASSIASLRLSGNTIYF. As DNA, the CDR3 is TGTGCCAGTAGTATAGCTTCACTCAGGCTCTCTGGAAACACCATATATTTT.

This chain uses TRBV30 with TRBJ1-4, with D maybe TRBD1 (6 bases). The V gene lost 2 bases and the J gene lost 8 bases, with 12 bases spanning the gap. The CDR3 runs to 13 residues. Germline loops: CDR1 GTSNPN, CDR2 SVGIG (reference sequence). The CDR3 spells CAWSWGLGEKLFF. DNA of the CDR3: TGTGCCTGGAGTTGGGGGCTTGGAGAAAAACTGTTTTTT.

The chain recombines TRBV20-1 with TRBJ2-1, with TRBD2 as a possible D gene (5 bases). Trimming removed 3 bases at V and 5 bases at J, with 11 bases between. The germline gives CDR1 DFQATT, CDR2 SNEGSKA (reference sequence). The CDR3 has 13 amino acids. DNA of the CDR3: TGCAGTGCTAGTACAAGCGGAAACAATGAGCAGTTCTTC. Its translation is CSASTSGNNEQFF.

This chain links TRBV3-1 (or the pseudogene TRBV3-2) with TRBJ2-3; weak D call: TRBD2 (5 bases). The germline V gene has CDR1 LGHDT and CDR2 YNNKEL (reference sequence). There are 13 residues in the CDR3. V lost 4 bases, J lost 6 bases, and 11 bases lay in between. CDR3 residues: CASSLPPGDTQYF. The CDR3 DNA reads TGTGCCAGCAGCCTCCCCCCGGGGGATACGCAGTATTTT.

In this sample, this clone turned up once. The chain combines TRBV27 with TRBJ2-7; D is perhaps TRBD1 (5 bases). Trimming took off 8 bases at V and 5 bases at J, with 22 bases between the two ends. The CDR3 runs to 15 residues. CDR1 is MNHEY and CDR2 is SMNVEV in the germline V gene (reference sequence). The CDR3 here is CASSSDTDTPNEQYF. As DNA, the CDR3 is TGTGCCAGCTCCTCGGACACGGACACCCCTAACGAGCAGTACTTC.

The chain recombines TRBV2 with TRBJ1-1; D ambiguous. CDR3 length: 14 residues. V was shortened by 3 bases and J by 7 bases, with 15 bases between the two germline ends. Germline V gene sequence: CDR1 SNHLY, CDR2 FYNNEI. In DNA form, the CDR3 reads TGTGCCAGCAGTGACAGGTCATCCCTCCTTGAAGCTTTCTTT. Protein sequence: CASSDRSSLLEAFF.

The chain combines TRBV25-1 with TRBJ1-6; TRBD1 is a possible D gene (5 bases). The germline V and J ends were trimmed by 2 bases and 9 bases, with 14 bases remaining between them. Germline V CDR1 and CDR2: MGHDK, SYGVNS. This CDR3 region has 15 residues. The DNA of the CDR3 is TGTGCCAGCAGTGAAGGATTAGGGGTGGCTTCACCCCTCCACTTT. This sequence encodes CASSEGLGVASPLHF.

The chain couples TRBV11-1 to TRBJ2-1; D remains ambiguous. The CDR3 consists of 13 residues. V was pared by 0 bases and J by 8 bases, with 8 bases between. The germline CDR1 and CDR2 sequences are SGHAT and FQDESV (reference sequence). The DNA for the CDR3 is TGTGCCAGCAGCTTAGCGGTAGACTATGAGCAGTTCTTC. Amino acid sequence: CASSLAVDYEQFF.

The genes are TRBV28 and TRBJ1-2; D is possibly TRBD1 (6 bases). Germline CDR1 MDHEN, CDR2 SYDVKM. Deletions cut 5 bases from V and 4 bases from J, with 17 bases between. The CDR3 is made up of 15 amino acids. The CDR3 DNA follows: TGTGCCAGCAGTCCCCCGGGGGGCGGAGGCTATGGCTACACCTTC. Protein: CASSPPGGGGYGYTF.

The rearrangement uses TRBV10-2 and TRBJ2-3; 11 bases align to TRBD2. Germline V gene lookup returns CDR1 WSHSY and CDR2 SAAADI. V trimming: 5 bases; J trimming: 0 bases; junction bases outside the gene matches: 4. This CDR3 has 16 amino acids. CDR3 region: CASSRGLAGSTDTQYF. CDR3 sequence (DNA): TGCGCCAGCAGTAGAGGACTAGCGGGTAGCACAGATACGCAGTATTTT.

This chain connects TRBV28 to TRBJ2-2; 8 nucleotides agree with TRBD2. Germline values: CDR1 MDHEN, CDR2 SYDVKM. V lost 4 bases, J lost 2 bases, and 6 bases stayed unmatched. The CDR3 extends over 16 amino acids. This chain's CDR3 is CASSSPAGANTGELFF. The CDR3 nucleotides read TGTGCCAGCAGTTCTCCAGCGGGGGCAAACACCGGGGAGCTGTTTTTT. Using reference TRBV28 and TRBJ2-2 for the parts outside the CDR3, the full variable domain is DVKVTQSSRYLVKRTGEKVFLECVQDMDHENMFWYRQDPGLGLRLIYFSYDVKMKEKGDIPEGYSVSREKKERFSLILESASTNQTSMYLCASSSPAGANTGELFFGEGSRLTVL.

This clone came up a few times. This sequence joins TRBV4-1 and TRBJ2-6; D is perhaps TRBD2 (5 bases). This CDR3 spans 18 amino acids. Germline CDR1 is MGHRA and CDR2 is YSYEKL. V gave up 1 base and J gave up 3 bases, with 16 bases separating them. The CDR3, as DNA: TGCGCCAGCAGCCAAGCGAACCTAATCGGGATTGGGGCCAACGTCCTGACTTTC. It translates to CASSQANLIGIGANVLTF.